The clone carrying this T cell receptor beta chain was picked up many times. What it recognizes is unknown. TCRdb recomputed calls from the 5' RACE reads with MiXCR, one row per CDR3 protein. The data show 40,000 to 50,000 distinct CDR3 sequences, about 2% seen once. This specimen belongs to a study of neurological immune-mediated disorders. Study information: Relapsing-remitting disease was seen in about nine tenths of the roughly 34 multiple sclerosis patients, and secondary progressive disease was seen in 3.

Trimming took off 5 bases at V and 9 bases at J, with 14 bases between the two ends. The length of the CDR3 is 13 residues. The V gene's germline CDR1 is SGHDN and CDR2 FVKESK. Notes on the study in general: One related-CDR3 cluster, identified by phylogenetic grouping, held the repertoires of 18 of 34 multiple sclerosis patients and was a possible signature. Private repertoires in all groups were suggested by the absence of shared CDR3 amino acid sequences among expanded clones across subjects.

The sequence was obtained from a woman in her forties with multiple sclerosis. The V call is TRBV14, the J call TRBJ1-5; D call uncertain. The material sequenced was PBMCs. CDR3 DNA: TGTGCCAGCAGCTTTGTCCAGGCCGGGCCCCAGCATTTT. Its translation: CASSFVQAGPQHF. Full variable domain (rest looked up from reference TRBV14 and TRBJ1-5): EAGVTQFPSHSVIEKGQTVTLRCDPISGHDNLYWYRRVMGKEIKFLLHFVKESKQDESGMPNNRFLAERTGGTYSTLKVQPAELEDSGVYFCASSFVQAGPQHFGDGTRLSIL.